Below are 2 T cell receptor beta chains sequenced from a single sample in a study of T cell responses to AZD1222 COVID-19 vaccine. TCRdb keeps only in-frame clones here, not all; method: immunoSEQ multiplex PCR. The sample lists more than 140,000 clones, 88% occurring once. The specimen was peripheral blood, collected on day 0 of AZD1222 vaccination. These receptors all stem from an adult in good health.

This clone occurred a few times. The J gene is TRBJ2-6, the V gene TRBV7-8; 8 bases align to TRBD1. J gave up 2 bases and V 4 bases, and 4 bases lay outside the gene matches. Germline lookup yields CDR1 SGHVS and CDR2 FQNEAQ. The CDR3 sequence is 16 residues long. CDR3 in amino acids: CASSWGQVAGANVLTF. CDR3 nucleotides: TGTGCCAGCAGCTGGGGACAGGTCGCTGGGGCCAACGTCCTGACTTTC. The full variable domain, completed using reference TRBV7-8 and TRBJ2-6, is GAGVSQSPRYKVAKRGQDVALRCDPISGHVSLFWYQQALGQGPEFLTYFQNEAQLDKSGLPSDRFFAERPEGSVSTLKIQRTQQEDSAVYLCASSWGQVAGANVLTFGAGSRLTVL.

This clone occurred once. V usage is TRBV14 and J usage is TRBJ1-4; D might be TRBD1 (6 bases). Germline CDR1 is SGHDN and CDR2 is FVKESK. The V gene lost 1 base and the J gene lost 6 bases, with 18 bases spanning the gap. The CDR3 has 17 amino acids. The CDR3 DNA reads TGTGCCAGCAGCCAAGCGGCGCAGGGGAGGCGGCATGAAAAACTGTTTTTT. Amino acid sequence: CASSQAAQGRRHEKLFF.